These 12 T cell receptor beta chains came from one sample sequenced in a study of T cell responses to AZD1222 COVID-19 vaccine (dated by TCRdb to about 2021). Per the publication, the time point label means: baseline before first vaccination. Library prep was done by the immunoSEQ multiplex PCR assay. TCRdb limited this immuneACCESS table to in-frame rearrangements with V and J called. A share of clones is missing; checked studies link under half to unresolved V genes, and the rest is unexplained. Within this sample are 110,000 or so clones, with around 90% of them counted one time only. The ten largest make up about 9.3% of the sample. The sequenced sample was peripheral blood, obtained on day 0 of AZD1222 vaccination. All receptors come from an adult in good health.

This clone is medium-sized within its sample. The J gene is TRBJ1-6, the V gene TRBV9; 7 bases agree with TRBD1. The V and J ends lost 3 bases and 7 bases, in that order; junction bases with no gene match: 7. Looked up from germline, CDR1 is SGDLS and CDR2 is YYNGEE. This CDR3 has 15 residues. CDR3 amino acids: CASSGEGQANSPLHF. CDR3 sequence (DNA): TGTGCCAGCAGCGGGGAAGGACAGGCGAATTCACCCCTCCACTTT.

The chain links TRBV14 to TRBJ2-5; D possibly corresponds to TRBD2 (6 bases). V shed 2 bases and J shed 5 bases, with 21 bases lying between them. The CDR3 spans 17 residues. Germline V lookup: CDR1 SGHDN, CDR2 FVKESK. CDR3 coding DNA: TGTGCCAGCAGCCAATTTAAGCCCCGAGGGACTCTGGAGACCCAGTACTTC. It translates to CASSQFKPRGTLETQYF.

CDR3 region: CASSFISGTMNTEAFF. In nucleotides, the CDR3 is TGCGCCAGCAGCTTTATATCGGGCACGATGAACACTGAAGCTTTCTTT. This chain joins TRBV5-1 and TRBJ1-1; D is unclear. V was shortened by 2 bases and J by 0 bases, with 14 bases between the two germline ends. Germline lookup yields CDR1 SGHRS and CDR2 YFSETQ. The CDR3 spans 16 residues.

The chain has TRBV4-1 and TRBJ2-2; D ambiguous. V lost 1 base, J lost 5 bases, and 8 bases lay in between. The germline V gene has CDR1 MGHRA and CDR2 YSYEKL. This CDR3 has 14 residues. The CDR3 DNA follows: TGCGCCAGCAGCCAAGTGGATAGTACCGGGGAGCTGTTTTTT. It codes for CASSQVDSTGELFF.

The chain couples TRBV6-2 or TRBV6-3 to TRBJ2-7; tentatively, D is TRBD2 (6 bases). This CDR3 region has 11 residues. Looked up from germline, CDR1 is MNHEY and CDR2 is SVGEGT. The V and J ends lost 5 bases and 7 bases respectively, with 9 bases between them. DNA for the CDR3: TGTGCCAGCAGTCTGGGGGGTGAGCAGTACTTC. It translates to CASSLGGEQYF.

This clone showed up just a few times. This chain uses TRBV4-2 with TRBJ2-7, with 8 bases matching TRBD2. CDR3 size: 16 residues. CDR1 is LGHNA and CDR2 is YNFKEQ in the germline V gene. Trimming at V came to 0 bases and at J to 0 bases, leaving 4 bases not matched to a gene. The CDR3 DNA sequence: TGTGCCAGCAGCCAAGAGGTGAGCGGGAGCTCCTACGAGCAGTACTTC. Amino acids: CASSQEVSGSSYEQYF.

The chain recombines TRBV6-2 or TRBV6-3 with TRBJ2-7, with D uncertain. Trimming left V 5 bases short and J 2 bases short, with 16 bases between. Germline CDR1 and CDR2: MNHEY and SVGEGT. This CDR3 contains 15 residues. CDR3 in DNA: TGTGCCAGCAGTCCAGTGATTGGGGTTACCTACGAGCAGTACTTC. Its translation is CASSPVIGVTYEQYF.

This sequence joins TRBV19 and TRBJ1-1, with D uncertain. The CDR3 sequence is 15 residues long. Between the trimmed V and J ends, which lost 3 bases and 1 base, there was a span of 12 bases. Germline V gives CDR1 LNHDA, CDR2 SQIVND (reference sequence). The CDR3, as DNA: TGTGCCAGTAGTATTCTTGCGACGGAGAACACTGAAGCTTTCTTT. Translating gives CASSILATENTEAFF. Together with reference TRBV19 and TRBJ1-1, the CDR3 gives the full variable domain: DGGITQSPKYLFRKEGQNVTLSCEQNLNHDAMYWYRQDPGQGLRLIYYSQIVNDFQKGDIAEGYSVSREKKESFPLTVTSAQKNPTAFYLCASSILATENTEAFFGQGTRLTVV.

The CDR3 DNA is TGTGCCAGCAGCTTATTCGCTTCGGGGGGCCGGGATACGCAGTATTTT. Translation: CASSLFASGGRDTQYF. The chain employs TRBV7-9 and TRBJ2-3, with a weak D call TRBD2 (7 bases). Trimming removed 2 bases at V and 6 bases at J, with 18 bases between. Germline assignment: CDR1 SEHNR and CDR2 FQNEAQ (reference sequence). The length of the CDR3 is 16 residues.

V gene TRBV2 combines with J gene TRBJ2-3; no clear D gene. Looked up from germline, CDR1 is SNHLY and CDR2 is FYNNEI. The CDR3 length is 11 residues. Between the trimmed V and J ends, which lost 5 bases and 2 bases, there was a span of 2 bases. CDR3 sequence: CASSNTDTQYF. CDR3 in DNA: TGTGCCAGCAGTAACACAGATACGCAGTATTTT.

V gene TRBV19 combines with J gene TRBJ1-5; 7 nucleotides agree with TRBD1. J was trimmed by 5 bases and V by 5 bases; bases with no gene match: 3. Germline CDR1 and CDR2: LNHDA and SQIVND (reference sequence). The CDR3 spans 13 residues. The CDR3 spells CASSGQEDQPQHF. For the CDR3, the DNA is TGTGCCAGTAGTGGACAGGAAGATCAGCCCCAGCATTTT.

The chain uses TRBV3-1 (or the pseudogene TRBV3-2) and TRBJ2-5; TRBD1 might be the D (6 bases). Between the trimmed V and J ends, which lost 2 bases and 2 bases, there was a span of 12 bases. The V gene's germline CDR1 is LGHDT and CDR2 YNNKEL (reference sequence). This CDR3 has 15 residues. Here the CDR3 DNA reads TGTGCCAGCAGCCAACAAACAGGGTTGCAAGAGACCCAGTACTTC. Encoded protein: CASSQQTGLQETQYF.